This TCR beta chain comes out of a study of cytomegalovirus exposure and HLA in healthy donors. The donors were part of the approximately 120-subject validation cohort, which stood apart from the roughly 670-subject first cohort. Whole-study results and caveats: The study labeled 180 or so TCR beta chains cytomegalovirus-associated. A later analysis found first-cohort TCR clusters tended to co-occur in the 130 or so validation repertoires. Most TCR sequences were rare, but some public TCRs occurred in many donors.

In this sample, this clone turned up a few times. What it binds is not known. Germline V CDR1 and CDR2: SGHAT, FQNNGV. CDR3 size: 12 residues. V lost 0 bases, J lost 11 bases, and 10 bases lay in between. Profiling relied on immunoSEQ multiplex PCR, and the TCRdb table lists in-frame clones only, not all of them. The sample has over 100,000 clones; 85% to 90% are singletons. Input material: PBMCs. The chain uses TRBV11-2 and TRBJ1-1; a possible D gene is TRBD1 (6 bases). The sequence derives from a woman between 18 and 29 years old in good health and CMV-seropositive. This CDR3 reads CASSLDLGAAFF. DNA for the CDR3: TGTGCCAGCAGCTTAGATTTGGGGGCGGCTTTCTTT.